This entry features one TCR beta chain sequence. With template switching, a universal primer site was added, and the cDNA carried unique molecular identifiers. TCRdb analysed the 5' RACE reads with MiXCR anew, one entry per CDR3 protein. The sample shows approximately 890,000 distinct CDR3 sequences, around an eighth of them seen only once. The donors were all healthy and Caucasian. The data stem from a study of identical twins. Germline CDR1 reads DFQATT; CDR2 reads SNEGSKA (reference sequence). V lost 0 bases and J lost 9, with 6 bases in between. The CDR3 runs 11 residues. Another study also made use of these data, one on yellow fever vaccine responses in identical twins.

The receptor was derived from a woman aged 18-35 years in good health. Sequencing input: PBMCs. This chain connects TRBV20-1 to TRBJ2-1, with no clear D. The CDR3 sequence is CSAREVVEQFF. CDR3 bases: TGCAGTGCTAGAGAAGTCGTTGAGCAGTTCTTC.